Shown below are 22 T cell receptor beta chains from a single sample sequenced in a study of cytomegalovirus exposure and HLA in healthy donors. The PCR contained 60 Vbeta and 13 Jbeta primers. Here immunoSEQ multiplex PCR was the method, and the copy in TCRdb shows in-frame clones only, minus some. The data hold 95,000 to 150,000 clones, with 80% observed a single time. The sequenced sample was PBMCs. The source is a man under 40 in good health and CMV-seronegative.

The chain carries TRBV15 and TRBJ1-2; TRBD1 is a possible D gene (6 bases). The CDR3 length is 13 residues. V lost 5 bases and J 8 bases, leaving 15 bases between the germline ends. Germline-derived CDR1 and CDR2 are LNHNV and YYDKDF (reference sequence). The CDR3 is CATSPGQRPGYTF. In DNA, the CDR3 is TGTGCCACCAGCCCCGGACAGCGACCCGGCTACACCTTC.

Worth noting for this clone: Other DNA sequences of this sample code for an identical CDR3. This chain uses TRBV27 with TRBJ2-3, with 10 bases matching TRBD1. The V and J ends lost 8 bases and 2 bases, in that order; junction bases with no gene match: 7. The CDR3 extends over 15 amino acids. Germline loops: CDR1 MNHEY, CDR2 SMNVEV (reference sequence). CDR3 in amino acids: CASPGTGVPTDTQYF. The CDR3 bases are TGTGCCAGCCCTGGGACAGGGGTCCCCACAGATACGCAGTATTTT.

The chain uses TRBV7-9 and TRBJ2-1; TRBD1 is a possible D gene (6 bases). Trimming stripped 2 bases from V and 8 bases from J, with 13 bases between. The CDR3 sequence is 14 residues long. Germline CDR1 and CDR2: SEHNR and FQNEAQ (reference sequence). This CDR3 reads CASSLHQQGHEQFF. The CDR3 coding sequence is TGTGCCAGCAGCTTACACCAACAGGGTCATGAGCAGTTCTTC.

This clone was observed a handful of times. This sequence joins TRBV12-5 and TRBJ1-2; unclear D gene. The V and J ends lost 8 bases and 2 bases respectively, with 9 bases between them. The CDR3 extends over 12 amino acids. Germline-derived CDR1 and CDR2 are LGHNT and FRNRAP. CDR3 sequence (DNA): TGTGCTAGTTCAGGATCCAACTATGGCTACACCTTC. Encoded protein: CASSGSNYGYTF.

J is TRBJ2-2 and V is TRBV28; 8 bases match TRBD2. Unmatched junction bases numbered 12, after V lost 5 bases and J lost 4 bases. CDR3 length: 17 amino acids. Germline-derived CDR1 and CDR2 are MDHEN and SYDVKM. This chain's CDR3 is CASSIYNAGGVTGELFF. CDR3 DNA: TGTGCCAGCAGTATCTATAACGCGGGGGGAGTCACCGGGGAGCTGTTTTTT.

The chain couples TRBV5-1 to TRBJ1-6; no firm D call. In germline, CDR1 is SGHRS, CDR2 YFSETQ. Between the trimmed V and J ends, which lost 3 bases and 7 bases, there was a span of 23 bases. The CDR3 totals 18 residues. CDR3: CASSYLPRETQPNSPLHF. CDR3 coding DNA: TGCGCCAGCAGCTACCTTCCTCGGGAGACTCAACCAAATTCACCCCTCCACTTT.

The CDR3 DNA reads as TGTGCCAGTGGAGGACAGCCCAACTACAATGAGCAGTTCTTC. Translation: CASGGQPNYNEQFF. The chain carries TRBV19 and TRBJ2-1; D may be TRBD1 (6 bases). The CDR3 spans 14 residues. V was clipped by 8 bases and J by 3 bases, with 14 bases between them. Germline CDR1 LNHDA, CDR2 SQIVND (reference sequence).

The chain couples TRBV5-1 to TRBJ2-7; 9 bases are a match to TRBD1. The CDR3 is made up of 16 amino acids. From germline, CDR1 is SGHRS and CDR2 YFSETQ. V lost 3 bases to trimming and J lost 7 bases; unmatched junction nucleotides: 14. Written as DNA, the CDR3 is TGCGCCAGCAGCTCTGACCTCCGGGACAGGGCGCAAGAGCAGTACTTC. This translates into CASSSDLRDRAQEQYF.

Worth noting for this clone: Its ends do not fully match the called genes, so a read error is possible. The chain is built from TRBV12-5 and TRBJ2-5; 7 positions match TRBD2. Germline V gives CDR1 LGHNT, CDR2 FRNRAP. This CDR3 region has 13 residues. In DNA form, the CDR3 reads TGTGCTAGTGGCCCTAGCGGACAAGAGACCCGGTACTTC. Encoded protein: CASGPSGQETRYF.

This clone was observed a few times. The rearrangement uses TRBV2 and TRBJ2-3; D might be TRBD1 (5 bases). Per the germline V gene, CDR1 is SNHLY and CDR2 is FYNNEI. Trimming shortened V by 5 bases and J by 6 bases, and 9 bases separated the two germline ends. There are 12 residues in the CDR3. The CDR3 sequence is CASSPKGDTQYF. Here the CDR3 DNA reads TGTGCCAGCAGTCCTAAGGGGGATACGCAGTATTTT. Full variable domain (outside the CDR3, taken from reference TRBV2 and TRBJ2-3): EPEVTQTPSHQVTQMGQEVILRCVPISNHLYFYWYRQILGQKVEFLVSFYNNEISEKSEIFDDQFSVERPDGSNFTLKIRSTKLEDSAMYFCASSPKGDTQYFGPGTRLTVL.

CDR3 DNA sequence: TGCGCCAGCAGCCCCAAGCCAGCGGGGGGCTACGAGCAGTACTTC. This sequence encodes CASSPKPAGGYEQYF. The chain joins TRBV4-3 to TRBJ2-7, with TRBD2 matching 9 bases. Germline V CDR1 and CDR2: LGHNA, YSLEER. V lost 4 bases, J lost 3 bases, and 7 bases stayed unmatched. The CDR3 length is 15 residues.

A few counts support this clone. The chain carries TRBV6-1 and TRBJ1-1; 7 bases fit TRBD1. V was pared by 6 bases and J by 5 bases, with 6 bases of the junction left unmatched. The CDR3 is 13 residues long. Germline loops: CDR1 MNHNS, CDR2 SASEGT. CDR3: CASRVDRPTEAFF. CDR3 in DNA: TGTGCCAGCAGGGTGGACAGGCCAACTGAAGCTTTCTTT.

This clone turned up a few times. The chain uses TRBV5-1 and TRBJ2-7; D is unclear. CDR1 and CDR2 from the germline V gene are SGHRS and YFSETQ. CDR3 length equals 13 residues. The ends were cut back, 2 bases at V and 6 bases at J, with 12 bases in the middle. The CDR3 DNA sequence: TGCGCCAGCAGCTTTCTCTCTCTAGGCGAGCAGTACTTC. Amino acid sequence: CASSFLSLGEQYF.

This clone came up a few times. This chain links TRBV19 with TRBJ1-4; 11 bases map to TRBD1. This CDR3 has 14 amino acids. Germline V gene data show CDR1 as LNHDA and CDR2 as SQIVND (reference sequence). V was pared by 9 bases and J by 7 bases, with 7 bases of the junction left unmatched. CDR3 nucleotide sequence: TGTGCCAGCGCCGGACAGGGGGCCGGTGAAAAACTGTTTTTT. Translation: CASAGQGAGEKLFF.

This clone appeared a single time. The chain joins TRBV2 to TRBJ1-2; D not certain. The CDR3 spans 14 residues. Germline lookup yields CDR1 SNHLY and CDR2 FYNNEI. V gave up 5 bases and J gave up 0 bases, with 10 bases separating them. CDR3 sequence: CASSSAAPNYGYTF. The DNA of the CDR3 is TGTGCCAGCAGTAGCGCAGCACCTAACTATGGCTACACCTTC.

This clone was seen a single time. The chain carries TRBV5-5 and TRBJ1-5, with TRBD1 matching over 10 bases. Germline V gene data show CDR1 as SGHKS and CDR2 as YYEKEE (reference sequence). The V segment lost 4 bases and the J segment 7 bases; nucleotides outside the gene matches: 14. The CDR3 totals 17 residues. The CDR3 nucleotides are TGTGCCAGCAGCCAGGGACAGGGGAAAATACAGGGACAGCCCCAGCATTTT. Translating gives CASSQGQGKIQGQPQHF.

The V gene is TRBV27, the J gene TRBJ1-2, with D perhaps matching TRBD1 (6 bases). There are 15 residues in the CDR3. Per germline, CDR1 MNHEY and CDR2 SMNVEV (reference sequence). Trimming removed 5 bases from V and 3 bases from J, with 16 bases in between. CDR3 sequence: CASSLAFGGHYGYTF. The CDR3 coding sequence is TGTGCCAGCAGTCTCGCCTTCGGGGGGCACTATGGCTACACCTTC.

The rearrangement joins TRBV5-5 to TRBJ1-1, with 10 bases fitting TRBD1. This CDR3 has 16 amino acids. Germline V gene sequence: CDR1 SGHKS, CDR2 YYEKEE (reference sequence). The V gene end was trimmed by 2 bases and the J gene end by 4 bases; junction bases not matched to a gene: 8. CDR3 in DNA: TGTGCCAGCAGCTTCCTGACAGGGGGCGTCGGCACTGAAGCTTTCTTT. It codes for CASSFLTGGVGTEAFF. The variable domain in full, with the rest retrieved from reference TRBV5-5 and TRBJ1-1, is DAGVTQSPTHLIKTRGQQVTLRCSPISGHKSVSWYQQVLGQGPQFIFQYYEKEERGRGNFPDRFSARQFPNYSSELNVNALLLGDSALYLCASSFLTGGVGTEAFFGQGTRLTVV.

This chain connects TRBV5-5 to TRBJ2-5; D perhaps matches TRBD1 (5 bases). The J call is doubtful: the DNA matches TRBJ2-7 better. The CDR3 consists of 14 residues. CDR1 SGHKS and CDR2 YYEKEE come from the germline V gene (reference sequence). Here the CDR3 reads CASSLGGRAHEQYF. DNA for the CDR3: TGTGCCAGCAGCTTGGGGGGCAGGGCCCACGAGCAGTACTTC.

The sample holds a few counts of this clone. V gene TRBV2 combines with J gene TRBJ1-1, with D perhaps TRBD1 (6 bases). V lost 6 bases and J 8 bases, leaving 19 bases between the germline ends. CDR3 length: 14 amino acids. The V gene's germline CDR1 is SNHLY and CDR2 FYNNEI. The CDR3 DNA sequence: TGTGCCAGCAGCCCAACCAAGAGGGGGGGGGAAGCTTTCTTT. Translation gives CASSPTKRGGEAFF.

The chain couples TRBV11-2 to TRBJ2-7; TRBD2 is a possible D gene (6 bases). Germline V gene lookup returns CDR1 SGHAT and CDR2 FQNNGV. The CDR3 length is 15 residues. V was shortened by 5 bases and J by 2 bases, with 16 bases between the two germline ends. CDR3 DNA: TGTGCCAGCAGCCCCGGGACTTACAGAACCTACGAGCAGTACTTC. This gives the protein CASSPGTYRTYEQYF.

The gene calls are TRBV15 and TRBJ1-1; 9 nucleotides match TRBD1. With 1 base clipped from V and 2 bases from J, the junction kept 5 bases outside the gene matches. The germline V gene encodes CDR1 LNHNV and CDR2 YYDKDF (reference sequence). The CDR3 sequence is 16 residues long. The CDR3 here is CATSRGGTGINTEAFF. The CDR3 DNA sequence: TGTGCCACCAGCAGAGGGGGGACAGGGATAAACACTGAAGCTTTCTTT.